This entry features one TCR beta chain sequence. Recruitment covered under 25 US areas and drew participants whose ages spanned roughly 18 to 90 years. Cohorts were determined from participant-reported clinical history. The data were obtained in a study of blood T cell repertoires in COVID-19. Per the authors' pipeline: Reference gene primer amplification in the assay estimated nucleated cell counts. Produced via immunoSEQ multiplex PCR; TCRdb's table is partial and in-frame only. Clone size and the V and J calls come from that table; the DNA yielded D and trimming. The sample holds over 200,000 clones, over 75% seen once. Specimen: PBMCs or T cells enriched from blood (not recorded which). The origin of this receptor is a man between 18 and 35 years old who had recovered from COVID-19.

The CDR3 reads CASRSHGYHTEAFF. The CDR3 DNA follows: TGTGCCAGCAGGTCTCACGGGTATCACACTGAAGCTTTCTTT. J is TRBJ1-1 and V is TRBV27, with D hard to call. The CDR3 covers 14 residues. Germline values: CDR1 MNHEY, CDR2 SMNVEV (reference sequence). V was cut by 6 bases and J by 3 bases, with 14 bases left in between.